This entry lists 4 T cell receptor beta chains sequenced from one sample in a study of cytomegalovirus exposure and HLA in healthy donors. The PCR used 60 Vbeta and 13 Jbeta primers. The assay was immunoSEQ multiplex PCR, and TCRdb's table has in-frame clones only and misses some. The sample lists roughly 88,000 clones, approximately 80% seen once, with roughly 5% in the top ten. Sequenced sample: PBMCs. These receptor sequences come from a man aged 30-40 years in good health and CMV-seropositive.

This clone was detected only a few times. J is TRBJ2-1 and V is TRBV6-1; 7 bases fit TRBD2. V lost 9 bases to trimming and J lost 3 bases; unmatched junction nucleotides: 2. There are 12 residues in the CDR3. CDR1 is MNHNS and CDR2 is SASEGT in the germline V gene. This CDR3 reads CASVAGYNEQFF. The DNA of the CDR3 is TGTGCCAGTGTAGCGGGCTACAATGAGCAGTTCTTC.

The chain couples TRBV7-8 to TRBJ2-7; D not certain. Trimming left V 1 base short and J 12 bases short, with 22 bases between. This CDR3 comprises 15 residues. The germline V gene has CDR1 SGHVS and CDR2 FQNEAQ. CDR3: CASSLELVAGLRRYF. CDR3 DNA sequence: TGTGCCAGCAGCTTAGAGTTGGTAGCCGGGTTAAGGAGGTACTTC.

The chain carries TRBV6-1 and TRBJ1-1; 9 bases are shared with TRBD1. The CDR3 consists of 15 residues. Germline CDR1 MNHNS, CDR2 SASEGT. The V gene end was trimmed by 6 bases and the J gene end by 5 bases; junction bases not matched to a gene: 10. CDR3 protein: CASSDTGGAGTEAFF. The CDR3 nucleotides are TGTGCCAGCAGCGACACAGGGGGCGCCGGGACTGAAGCTTTCTTT.

CDR3 coding DNA: TGTGCCACCAGCTTACGCCTGGGGGGTAATGAAAAACTGTTTTTT. Its translation is CATSLRLGGNEKLFF. The chain is built from TRBV15 and TRBJ1-4, with D maybe TRBD1 (5 bases). Trimming removed 5 bases at V and 4 bases at J, with 14 bases between. Germline V gives CDR1 LNHNV, CDR2 YYDKDF (reference sequence). The CDR3 is 15 amino acids. The variable domain in full, completed from reference TRBV15 and TRBJ1-4, reads DAMVIQNPRYQVTQFGKPVTLSCSQTLNHNVMYWYQQKSSQAPKLLFHYYDKDFNNEADTPDNFQSRRPNTSFCFLDIRSPGLGDTAMYLCATSLRLGGNEKLFFGSGTQLSVL.